This T cell receptor (beta chain) is from a study of naive CD8 T cells in extremely preterm neonates. Libraries were prepared by immunoSEQ multiplex PCR; TCRdb keeps only in-frame clonotypes and omits some of them. In the table there are several thousand clones, around 98% of which are singletons. Study-level points and caveats: Preterm samples differed in productive template counts; sample size was small. Preterm neonates shared more CDR3 nucleotide sequences (around 2.5%) than older groups. Preterm CDR3s were shorter than older groups', with fewer N additions and less trimming.

Details on this clone: Its matching antigen is unknown.

Sorted cells: live naive CD8+ T cells, CD45RA+CCR7+, Annexin V-negative. CDR1 is LNHDA and CDR2 is SQIVND in the germline V gene (reference sequence). CDR3 length: 15 amino acids. Losses at the gene ends were 3 bases for V and 4 bases for J; bases not matched to a gene: 8. The TCR originated in a human donor in good health. This sequence joins TRBV19 and TRBJ1-1; 7 nucleotides line up with TRBD1. The material sequenced was naive CD8+ T cells from blood. CDR3 sequence (DNA): TGTGCCAGTAGTATCGGCGAGGGGGCGAGCACTGAAGCTTTCTTT. Translated, it gives CASSIGEGASTEAFF.